This TCR beta chain stems from a study of T cell repertoires in cytomegalovirus infection. Overall study: Indications came from public TCR beta signatures; they pointed to CMV infection and to a matching HLA type. Study observations and caveats: Carriers of CMV plus the relevant HLA were identified by cumulative public TCR beta family frequency. The ex vivo response showed dominance by HLA-C-restricted CMV-specific TCR beta clonotypes.

V was pared by 6 bases and J by 4 bases, with 10 bases of the junction left unmatched. The germline CDR1 and CDR2 sequences are LNHDA and SQIVND (reference sequence). This CDR3 comprises 17 residues. The count of this clonotype is one. Its antigen remains unidentified. TCRdb re-derived calls from the reads in MiXCR, one entry per CDR3 protein. The table includes about 190,000 distinct CDR3 sequences, roughly 30% detected once. This sequence was found in a human donor in good health (CMV status not recorded). Some clones in this sample may be carry-over from other donors' samples. Specimen: PBMCs. The chain is built from TRBV19 and TRBJ2-3; 13 nucleotides agree with TRBD2. This CDR3 reads CASRLAGGPGQADTQYF. CDR3 sequence (DNA): TGTGCCAGTAGACTAGCGGGGGGGCCAGGGCAGGCAGATACGCAGTATTTT. The complete variable domain, with remaining parts taken from reference TRBV19 and TRBJ2-3, reads DGGITQSPKYLFRKEGQNVTLSCEQNLNHDAMYWYRQDPGQGLRLIYYSQIVNDFQKGDIAEGYSVSREKKESFPLTVTSAQKNPTAFYLCASRLAGGPGQADTQYFGPGTRLTVL.